Listed here are 9 T cell receptor beta chains from one sample, sequenced in a study of blood T cell repertoires in COVID-19. Sequencing was performed with immunoSEQ multiplex PCR; in TCRdb, only in-frame clones are kept and a portion is missing. The repertoire holds 85,000 to 130,000 clones, about four fifths seen once, with 13% to 15% in the top ten. The specimen sequenced was peripheral blood. These receptors all stem from a woman aged 60-70 years with acute or convalescent COVID-19.

V gene TRBV21-1 combines with J gene TRBJ1-5. TRBV21-1 is recorded as a pseudogene. The length of the CDR3 is 16 residues. The CDR3 DNA follows: TGTGCCAGCAGCAAAGGAGAGAGTTATAGCAATCAGCCCCAGCATTTT. Encoded protein: CASSKGESYSNQPQHF.

The chain uses TRBV5-5 and TRBJ2-1; D might be TRBD1 (5 bases). The CDR3 is 13 residues long. The V gene's germline CDR1 is SGHKS and CDR2 YYEKEE (reference sequence). V was shortened by 4 bases and J by 7 bases, with 12 bases between the two germline ends. CDR3 coding DNA: TGTGCCAGCAGCACTGGACACCTTAATGAGCAGTTCTTC. This gives the protein CASSTGHLNEQFF.

The V and J genes are TRBV28 and TRBJ2-3; 10 positions match TRBD2. With V trimmed by 7 bases and J by 1 base, 5 bases remained unmatched. CDR3 length: 15 residues. The germline V gene has CDR1 MDHEN and CDR2 SYDVKM. The CDR3 DNA reads as TGTGCCAGCAAGGGAGCGGGAGGGGGCACAGATACGCAGTATTTT. Protein: CASKGAGGGTDTQYF. The whole variable domain, remainder taken from reference TRBV28 and TRBJ2-3, is DVKVTQSSRYLVKRTGEKVFLECVQDMDHENMFWYRQDPGLGLRLIYFSYDVKMKEKGDIPEGYSVSREKKERFSLILESASTNQTSMYLCASKGAGGGTDTQYFGPGTRLTVL.

The DNA for the CDR3 is TGTGCCATCAGTGAGTCAGGGGGGGCGATGCGTGAAAAACTGTTTTTT. Translation: CAISESGGAMREKLFF. The V call is TRBV10-3, the J call TRBJ1-4; perhaps TRBD1 as D (6 bases). Germline V gives CDR1 ENHRY, CDR2 SYGVKD. This CDR3 has 16 amino acids. V was clipped by 0 bases and J by 7 bases, with 15 bases between them.

This chain connects TRBV6-5 to TRBJ1-5; TRBD1 is a possible D gene (6 bases). Germline CDR1 and CDR2: MNHEY and SVGAGI. CDR3 length: 14 amino acids. V gave up 6 bases and J gave up 7 bases, with 16 bases separating them. The CDR3 reads CASRGTYTDQPQHF. CDR3 bases: TGTGCCAGCAGGGGGACATACACGGACCAGCCCCAGCATTTT.

The chain employs TRBV6-5 and TRBJ1-1; D gene uncertain. This CDR3 region has 14 residues. The V gene lost 0 bases and the J gene lost 4 bases, with 9 bases spanning the gap. CDR1 is MNHEY, CDR2 SVGAGI, per germline. The CDR3 is CASSYSGGRTEAFF. The CDR3 DNA follows: TGTGCCAGCAGTTACTCAGGAGGACGCACTGAAGCTTTCTTT.

V is TRBV28 and J is TRBJ2-4, with unresolved D. Germline lookup yields CDR1 MDHEN and CDR2 SYDVKM. The CDR3 spans 14 residues. The ends were cut back, 3 bases at V and 0 bases at J, with 6 bases in the middle. In DNA, the CDR3 is TGTGCCAGCAGTTTGCCGGTAGCCAAAAACATTCAGTACTTC. Amino acid sequence: CASSLPVAKNIQYF.

This clone was counted once. The rearrangement joins TRBV11-2 to TRBJ2-1; D gene ambiguous. Germline V gives CDR1 SGHAT, CDR2 FQNNGV. Trimming cost V 3 bases and J 7 bases, with 16 bases left between them. The CDR3 spans 15 residues. The CDR3 DNA follows: TGTGCCAGCAGCTTTTCCCCTCGGAGCCTGAATGAGCAGTTCTTC. Translated: CASSFSPRSLNEQFF.

The table lists this clone with a count of one. J is TRBJ2-6 and V is TRBV3-1 (or the pseudogene TRBV3-2), with 12 nucleotides matching TRBD1. CDR3 size: 18 residues. After removal of 4 bases from V and 0 bases from J, the junction contained 4 bases not matched to a gene. Germline V gene sequence: CDR1 LGHDT, CDR2 YNNKEL (reference sequence). The CDR3 coding sequence is TGTGCCAGCAGCCTAAGGGACAGGGGGCTCTCTGGGGCCAACGTCCTGACTTTC. It yields the protein CASSLRDRGLSGANVLTF.